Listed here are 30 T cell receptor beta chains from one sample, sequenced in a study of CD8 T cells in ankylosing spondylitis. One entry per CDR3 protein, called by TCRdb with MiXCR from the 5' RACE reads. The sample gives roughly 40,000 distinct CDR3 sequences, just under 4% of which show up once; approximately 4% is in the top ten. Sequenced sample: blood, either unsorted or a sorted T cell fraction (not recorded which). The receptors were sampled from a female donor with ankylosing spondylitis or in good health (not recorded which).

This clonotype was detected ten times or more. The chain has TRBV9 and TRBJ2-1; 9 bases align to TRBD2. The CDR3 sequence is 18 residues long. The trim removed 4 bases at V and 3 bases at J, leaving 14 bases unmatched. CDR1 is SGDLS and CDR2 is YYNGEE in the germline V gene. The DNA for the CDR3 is TGTGCCAGCAGCCCCATGGGCGGGGGGGCCTCCTTCTACAATGAGCAGTTCTTC. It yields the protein CASSPMGGGASFYNEQFF. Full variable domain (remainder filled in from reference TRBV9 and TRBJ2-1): DSGVTQTPKHLITATGQRVTLRCSPRSGDLSVYWYQQSLDQGLQFLIQYYNGEERAKGNILERFSAQQFPDLHSELNLSSLELGDSALYFCASSPMGGGASFYNEQFFGPGTRLTVL.

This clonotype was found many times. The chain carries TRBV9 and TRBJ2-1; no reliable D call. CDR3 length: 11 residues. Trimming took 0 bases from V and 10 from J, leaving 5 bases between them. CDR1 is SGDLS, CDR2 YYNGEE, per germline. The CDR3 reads CASSVEDEQFF. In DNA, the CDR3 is TGTGCCAGCAGCGTAGAAGACGAGCAGTTCTTC.

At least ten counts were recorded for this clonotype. CDR3 in amino acids: CASSADPGLAGAGELFF. The CDR3 nucleotides are TGTGCCAGCAGCGCGGATCCGGGACTAGCGGGGGCCGGGGAGCTGTTTTTT. The gene calls are TRBV9 and TRBJ2-2, with 14 bases lining up with TRBD2. Germline-derived CDR1 and CDR2 are SGDLS and YYNGEE. This CDR3 has 17 residues. V trimming: 3 bases; J trimming: 6 bases; junction bases outside the gene matches: 7.

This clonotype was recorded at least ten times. The CDR3 sequence: CASSPGTSGGLLDGELFF. The DNA for the CDR3 is TGTGCCAGCAGCCCCGGGACTAGCGGGGGCCTGCTCGACGGGGAGCTGTTTTTT. This chain links TRBV9 with TRBJ2-2; TRBD2 matches 14 bases. The V segment lost 4 bases and the J segment 7 bases; nucleotides outside the gene matches: 12. The CDR3 has 18 residues. Germline V gene lookup returns CDR1 SGDLS and CDR2 YYNGEE.

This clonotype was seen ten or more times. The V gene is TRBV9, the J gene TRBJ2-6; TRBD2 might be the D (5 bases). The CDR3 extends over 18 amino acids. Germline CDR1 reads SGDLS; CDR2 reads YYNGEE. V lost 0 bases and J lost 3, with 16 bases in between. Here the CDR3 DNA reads TGTGCCAGCAGCGTAGCTACCGATTGGACTTTTGGGGCCAACGTCCTGACTTTC. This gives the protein CASSVATDWTFGANVLTF.

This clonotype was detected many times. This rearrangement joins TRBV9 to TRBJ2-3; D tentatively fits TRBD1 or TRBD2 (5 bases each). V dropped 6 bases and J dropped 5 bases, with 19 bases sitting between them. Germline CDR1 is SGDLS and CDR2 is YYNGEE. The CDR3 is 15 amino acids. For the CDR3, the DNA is TGTGCCAGCACCTCCGGGACCCCCATGGGAGATACGCAGTATTTT. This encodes CASTSGTPMGDTQYF.

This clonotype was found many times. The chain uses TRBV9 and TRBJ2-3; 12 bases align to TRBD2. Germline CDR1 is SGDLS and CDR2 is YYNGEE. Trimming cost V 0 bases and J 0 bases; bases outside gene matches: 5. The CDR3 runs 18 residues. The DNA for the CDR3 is TGTGCCAGCAGCGTAGATCTAGCGGGGGGGCCCAGCACAGATACGCAGTATTTT. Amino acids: CASSVDLAGGPSTDTQYF.

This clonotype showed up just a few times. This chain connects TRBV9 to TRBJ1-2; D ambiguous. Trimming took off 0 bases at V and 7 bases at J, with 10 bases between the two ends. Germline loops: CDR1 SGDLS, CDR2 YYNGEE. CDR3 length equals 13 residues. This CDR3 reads CASSVDSYSGYTF. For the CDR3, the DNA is TGTGCCAGCAGCGTAGACAGTTATTCTGGCTACACCTTC. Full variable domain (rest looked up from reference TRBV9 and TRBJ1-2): DSGVTQTPKHLITATGQRVTLRCSPRSGDLSVYWYQQSLDQGLQFLIQYYNGEERAKGNILERFSAQQFPDLHSELNLSSLELGDSALYFCASSVDSYSGYTFGSGTRLTVV.

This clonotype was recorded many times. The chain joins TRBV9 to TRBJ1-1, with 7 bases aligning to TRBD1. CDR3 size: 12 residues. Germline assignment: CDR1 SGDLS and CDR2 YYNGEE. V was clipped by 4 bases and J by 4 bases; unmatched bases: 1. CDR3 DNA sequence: TGTGCCAGCAGCAGACAGGGCACTGAAGCTTTCTTT. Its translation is CASSRQGTEAFF.

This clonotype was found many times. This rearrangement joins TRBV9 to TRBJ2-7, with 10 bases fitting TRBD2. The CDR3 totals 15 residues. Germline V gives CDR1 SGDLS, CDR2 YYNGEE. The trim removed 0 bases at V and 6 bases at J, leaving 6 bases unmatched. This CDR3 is CASSVGSSGGPEQYF. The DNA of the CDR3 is TGTGCCAGCAGCGTAGGATCTAGCGGGGGACCCGAGCAGTACTTC. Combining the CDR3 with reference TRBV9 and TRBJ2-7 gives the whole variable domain DSGVTQTPKHLITATGQRVTLRCSPRSGDLSVYWYQQSLDQGLQFLIQYYNGEERAKGNILERFSAQQFPDLHSELNLSSLELGDSALYFCASSVGSSGGPEQYFGPGTRLTVT.

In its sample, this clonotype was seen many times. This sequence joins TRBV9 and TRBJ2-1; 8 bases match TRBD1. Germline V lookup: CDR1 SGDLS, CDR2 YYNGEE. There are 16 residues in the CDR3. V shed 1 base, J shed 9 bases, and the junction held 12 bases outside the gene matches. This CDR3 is CASSVTHADRGGEQFF. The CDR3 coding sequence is TGTGCCAGCAGCGTAACCCATGCCGACAGGGGCGGTGAGCAGTTCTTC. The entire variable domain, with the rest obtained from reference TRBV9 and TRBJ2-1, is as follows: DSGVTQTPKHLITATGQRVTLRCSPRSGDLSVYWYQQSLDQGLQFLIQYYNGEERAKGNILERFSAQQFPDLHSELNLSSLELGDSALYFCASSVTHADRGGEQFFGPGTRLTVL.

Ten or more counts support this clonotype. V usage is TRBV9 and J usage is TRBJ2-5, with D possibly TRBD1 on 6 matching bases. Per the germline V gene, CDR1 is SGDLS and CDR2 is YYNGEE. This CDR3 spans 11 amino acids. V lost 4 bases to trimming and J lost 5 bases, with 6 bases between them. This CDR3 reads CASSQGETQYF. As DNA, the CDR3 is TGTGCCAGCAGCCAGGGGGAGACCCAGTACTTC.

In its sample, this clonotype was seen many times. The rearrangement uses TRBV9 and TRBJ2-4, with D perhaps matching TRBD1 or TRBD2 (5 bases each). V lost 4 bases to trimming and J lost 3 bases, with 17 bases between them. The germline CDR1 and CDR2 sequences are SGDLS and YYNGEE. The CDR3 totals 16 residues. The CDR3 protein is CASSSSGAKDKNIQYF. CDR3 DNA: TGTGCCAGCAGCTCCTCCGGGGCGAAGGACAAAAACATTCAGTACTTC.

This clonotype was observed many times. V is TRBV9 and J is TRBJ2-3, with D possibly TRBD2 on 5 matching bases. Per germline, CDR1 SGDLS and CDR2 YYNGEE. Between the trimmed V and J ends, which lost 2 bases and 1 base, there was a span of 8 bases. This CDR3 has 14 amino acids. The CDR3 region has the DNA TGTGCCAGCAGCGTGGACTCAGGCACAGATACGCAGTATTTT. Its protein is CASSVDSGTDTQYF.

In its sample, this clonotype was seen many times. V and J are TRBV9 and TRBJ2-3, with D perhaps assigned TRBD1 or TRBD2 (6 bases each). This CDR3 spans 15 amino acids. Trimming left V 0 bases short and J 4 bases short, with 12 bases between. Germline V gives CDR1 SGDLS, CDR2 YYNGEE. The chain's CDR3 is CASSVEGGGADTQYF. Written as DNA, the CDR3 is TGTGCCAGCAGCGTAGAGGGGGGTGGCGCAGATACGCAGTATTTT. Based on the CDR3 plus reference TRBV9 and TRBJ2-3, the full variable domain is DSGVTQTPKHLITATGQRVTLRCSPRSGDLSVYWYQQSLDQGLQFLIQYYNGEERAKGNILERFSAQQFPDLHSELNLSSLELGDSALYFCASSVEGGGADTQYFGPGTRLTVL.

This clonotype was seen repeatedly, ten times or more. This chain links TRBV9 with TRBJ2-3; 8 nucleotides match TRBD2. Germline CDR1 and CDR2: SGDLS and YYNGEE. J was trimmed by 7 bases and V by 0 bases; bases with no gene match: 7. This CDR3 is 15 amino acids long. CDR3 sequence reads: CASSVGAGGSYTQYF. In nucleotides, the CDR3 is TGTGCCAGCAGCGTAGGGGCGGGGGGATCCTATACGCAGTATTTT.

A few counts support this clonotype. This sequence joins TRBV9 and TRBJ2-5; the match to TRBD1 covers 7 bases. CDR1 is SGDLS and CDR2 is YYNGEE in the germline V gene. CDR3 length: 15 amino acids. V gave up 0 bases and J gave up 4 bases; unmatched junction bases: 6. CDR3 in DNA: TGTGCCAGCAGCGTAGGGACAGGAACACCAGAGACCCAGTACTTC. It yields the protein CASSVGTGTPETQYF. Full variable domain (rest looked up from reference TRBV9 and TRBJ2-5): DSGVTQTPKHLITATGQRVTLRCSPRSGDLSVYWYQQSLDQGLQFLIQYYNGEERAKGNILERFSAQQFPDLHSELNLSSLELGDSALYFCASSVGTGTPETQYFGPGTRLLVL.

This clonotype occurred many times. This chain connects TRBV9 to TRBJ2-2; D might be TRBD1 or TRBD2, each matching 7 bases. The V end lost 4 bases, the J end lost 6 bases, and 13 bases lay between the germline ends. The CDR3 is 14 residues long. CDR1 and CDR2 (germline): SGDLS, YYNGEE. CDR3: CASSPAGGAGELFF. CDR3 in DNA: TGTGCCAGCAGCCCCGCAGGGGGGGCCGGGGAGCTGTTTTTT.

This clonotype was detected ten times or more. Here the CDR3 reads CASSSGGGSHNEQFF. Written as DNA, the CDR3 is TGTGCCAGCAGCTCAGGGGGGGGGTCCCACAATGAGCAGTTCTTC. This chain links TRBV9 with TRBJ2-1; D tentatively reads TRBD1 or TRBD2 (7 bases each). This CDR3 comprises 15 residues. Germline CDR1 SGDLS, CDR2 YYNGEE. V was shortened by 4 bases and J by 5 bases, with 16 bases between the two germline ends.

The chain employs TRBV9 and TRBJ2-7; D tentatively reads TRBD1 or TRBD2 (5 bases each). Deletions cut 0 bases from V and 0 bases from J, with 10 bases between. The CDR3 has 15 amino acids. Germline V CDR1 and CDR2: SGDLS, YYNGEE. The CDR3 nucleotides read TGTGCCAGCAGCGTAGATTGGGGACCCTCCTACGAGCAGTACTTC. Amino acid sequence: CASSVDWGPSYEQYF.

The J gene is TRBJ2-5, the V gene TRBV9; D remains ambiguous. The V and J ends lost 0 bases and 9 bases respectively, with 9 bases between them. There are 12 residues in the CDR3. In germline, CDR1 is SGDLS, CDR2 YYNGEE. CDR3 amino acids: CASSVGVGAQYF. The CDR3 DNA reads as TGTGCCAGCAGCGTAGGGGTTGGGGCCCAGTACTTC.

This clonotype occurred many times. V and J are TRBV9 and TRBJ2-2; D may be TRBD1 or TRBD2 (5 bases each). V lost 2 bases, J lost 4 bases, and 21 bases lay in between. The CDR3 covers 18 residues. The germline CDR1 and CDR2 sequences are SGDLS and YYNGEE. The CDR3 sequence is CASSVRRGGGAVTGELFF. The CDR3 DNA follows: TGTGCCAGCAGCGTTAGACGGGGTGGTGGGGCCGTCACCGGGGAGCTGTTTTTT.

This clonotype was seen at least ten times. The CDR3 bases are TGTGCCAGCAGCGCAACGGGGGAAGTTGGGTACAATGAGCAGTTCTTC. Translating it yields CASSATGEVGYNEQFF. The V call is TRBV9, the J call TRBJ2-1; a possible D gene is TRBD2 (6 bases). Trimming pared 3 bases from V and 4 bases from J, leaving 17 bases between. The germline gives CDR1 SGDLS, CDR2 YYNGEE. The CDR3 consists of 16 residues.

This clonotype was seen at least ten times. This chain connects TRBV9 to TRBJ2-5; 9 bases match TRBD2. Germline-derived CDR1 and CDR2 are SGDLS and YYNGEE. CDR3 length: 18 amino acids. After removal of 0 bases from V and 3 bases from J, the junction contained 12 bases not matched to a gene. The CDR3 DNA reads TGTGCCAGCAGCGTAGACGCGGGGGGGCCAGGGATAGAAGAGACCCAGTACTTC. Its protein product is CASSVDAGGPGIEETQYF.

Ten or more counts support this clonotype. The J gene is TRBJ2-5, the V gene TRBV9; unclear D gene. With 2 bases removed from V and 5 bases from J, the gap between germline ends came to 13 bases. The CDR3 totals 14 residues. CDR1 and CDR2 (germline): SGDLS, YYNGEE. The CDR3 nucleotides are TGTGCCAGCAGCGTCGGGTACGGTCAGGAGACCCAGTACTTC. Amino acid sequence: CASSVGYGQETQYF.

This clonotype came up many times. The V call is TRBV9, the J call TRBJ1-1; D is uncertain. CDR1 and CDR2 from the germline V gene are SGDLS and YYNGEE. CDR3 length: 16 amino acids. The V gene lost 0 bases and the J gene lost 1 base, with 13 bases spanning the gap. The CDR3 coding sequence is TGTGCCAGCAGCGTAGGCTCAGATGTTAGGAACACTGAAGCTTTCTTT. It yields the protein CASSVGSDVRNTEAFF.

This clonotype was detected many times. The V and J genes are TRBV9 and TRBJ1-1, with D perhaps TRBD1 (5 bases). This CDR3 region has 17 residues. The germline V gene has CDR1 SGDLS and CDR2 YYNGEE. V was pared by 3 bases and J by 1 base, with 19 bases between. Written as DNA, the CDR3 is TGTGCCAGCAGCGCACCTAGGGACCTAGGGCAGAACACTGAAGCTTTCTTT. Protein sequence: CASSAPRDLGQNTEAFF. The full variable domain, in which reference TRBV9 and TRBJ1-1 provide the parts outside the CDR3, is DSGVTQTPKHLITATGQRVTLRCSPRSGDLSVYWYQQSLDQGLQFLIQYYNGEERAKGNILERFSAQQFPDLHSELNLSSLELGDSALYFCASSAPRDLGQNTEAFFGQGTRLTVV.

CDR3 nucleotide sequence: TGTGCCAGCGTAGAGGGACAGGGGAATGAAAAACTGTTTTTT. Residues: CASVEGQGNEKLFF. The chain recombines TRBV9 with TRBJ1-4; 10 bases agree with TRBD1. The ends lost 7 bases at V and 5 bases at J; junction bases unmatched: 5. CDR3 size: 14 residues. The germline CDR1 and CDR2 sequences are SGDLS and YYNGEE.

CDR3 in amino acids: CASSVGSDSPLHF. CDR3 DNA: TGTGCCAGCAGCGTGGGGTCTGATTCACCCCTCCACTTT. The chain employs TRBV9 and TRBJ1-6; no firm D call. The CDR3 loop spans 13 amino acids. Germline V lookup: CDR1 SGDLS, CDR2 YYNGEE. V lost 2 bases, J lost 8 bases, and 8 bases lay in between. Full variable domain (remainder filled in from reference TRBV9 and TRBJ1-6): DSGVTQTPKHLITATGQRVTLRCSPRSGDLSVYWYQQSLDQGLQFLIQYYNGEERAKGNILERFSAQQFPDLHSELNLSSLELGDSALYFCASSVGSDSPLHFGNGTRLTVT.

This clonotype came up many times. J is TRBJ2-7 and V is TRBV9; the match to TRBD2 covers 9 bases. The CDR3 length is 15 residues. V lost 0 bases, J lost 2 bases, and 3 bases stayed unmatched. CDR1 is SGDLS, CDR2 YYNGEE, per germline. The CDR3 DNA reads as TGTGCCAGCAGCGTAGCTGCTAGCGGGGCCTACGAGCAGTACTTC. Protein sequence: CASSVAASGAYEQYF. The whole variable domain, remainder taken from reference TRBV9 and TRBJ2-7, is DSGVTQTPKHLITATGQRVTLRCSPRSGDLSVYWYQQSLDQGLQFLIQYYNGEERAKGNILERFSAQQFPDLHSELNLSSLELGDSALYFCASSVAASGAYEQYFGPGTRLTVT.